The 2 T cell receptor beta chains given below trace back to one sample, sequenced in a study of T cells after somatic rescue of genetic block. Clones were read by immunoSEQ multiplex PCR, and TCRdb kept only the in-frame ones, dropping some. Among some 70,000 clones listed, approximately 91% were seen once. The sample comprised peripheral blood mononuclear cells (PBMCs). The receptors originated from a man under 40.

This sequence joins TRBV7-3 and TRBJ2-5; 14 nucleotides line up with TRBD2. This CDR3 contains 17 residues. Germline trimming cut 5 bases from V and 0 bases from J; bases unmatched to any gene: 5. CDR1 is SGHTA, CDR2 FQGTGA, per germline. The CDR3 DNA is TGTGCCAGCAGCCCAGGGACTAGCGGGGGACACCAAGAGACCCAGTACTTC. This translates into CASSPGTSGGHQETQYF.

The chain recombines TRBV18 with TRBJ2-5, with no clear D. With the DNA end fitting TRBJ2-7 better, the J assignment may be wrong. The CDR3 is 13 residues long. Germline V gives CDR1 KGHSH, CDR2 LQKENI. In DNA form, the CDR3 reads TGTGCCAGCTCACCAGAGATGGACTACGAGCAGTACTTC. It specifies CASSPEMDYEQYF.